The following is a TCR beta chain sequence with its context. The data stem from a study of CD8+CD57+ T cells in acquired aplastic anemia. Investigators profiled TCR beta VDJ and CDR3 from genomic DNA template. TCRdb reprocessed the reads via MiXCR and lists one record per CDR3 protein. The profile shows 250,000 to 350,000 distinct CDR3 sequences, around three fifths of them singletons. CDR3 length: 14 residues. Trimming removed 4 bases at V and 3 bases at J, with 10 bases between. This receptor was taken from a human donor with severe aplastic anemia or a healthy control (not recorded which). The rearrangement links TRBV12-3 or TRBV12-4 to TRBJ2-1; a possible D gene is TRBD2 (6 bases). Sequencing was performed on sorted CD4+, CD8+, or CD8+CD57+ T cells (not recorded which) from PBMCs. The CDR3 nucleotides are TGTGCCAGCAGTTCGGGCGGGAACTACAATGAGCAGTTCTTC. It is translated as CASSSGGNYNEQFF.